Each of the 6 T cell receptor beta chains below was sequenced from the same sample in a study of graft-versus-host responses after intestinal transplantation. Generated by immunoSEQ multiplex PCR, the TCRdb table keeps only in-frame clones and is missing some. The sample lists 13,000 to 15,000 clones, almost 70% seen once, with around 23% in the top ten. Both intraepithelial and lamina propria lymphocytes were released by processing graft tissue. This sample comprised ileum tissue, obtained around 770 days after intestinal transplantation. The receptor source for this set is a human patient who received an intestinal transplant, so some T cells may come from the graft donor.

This rearrangement joins TRBV14 to TRBJ2-5, with 9 bases lining up with TRBD1. The J call may not be correct, given that the DNA end is closer to TRBJ2-7. The CDR3 is 16 residues long. Germline assignment: CDR1 SGHDN and CDR2 FVKESK. The chain's CDR3 is CASSQEGDRASYEQYF. The CDR3 DNA follows: TGTGCCAGCAGCCAAGAAGGGGACAGGGCCTCCTACGAGCAGTACTTC.

This chain joins TRBV7-3 and TRBJ2-2; 10 nucleotides line up with TRBD2. Germline values: CDR1 SGHTA, CDR2 FQGTGA. V lost 5 bases to trimming and J lost 0 bases; unmatched junction nucleotides: 3. The CDR3 spans 16 residues. DNA for the CDR3: TGTGCCAGCAGCAAAGCGGGAGGGGCGAACACCGGGGAGCTGTTTTTT. Protein product: CASSKAGGANTGELFF.

The chain combines TRBV28 with TRBJ2-7; TRBD1 agrees at 8 bases. This CDR3 is built from 15 residues. J was trimmed by 3 bases and V by 4 bases; bases with no gene match: 8. The germline gives CDR1 MDHEN, CDR2 SYDVKM. In nucleotides, the CDR3 is TGTGCCAGCAGTTCCGCGGACAGGGATGTCTACGAGCAGTACTTC. Translation gives CASSSADRDVYEQYF.

The chain couples TRBV4-1 to TRBJ1-2; weak D call: TRBD1 (5 bases). Germline V gives CDR1 MGHRA, CDR2 YSYEKL. The V end was cut by 2 bases, the J end by 5 bases, with 15 bases between. This CDR3 comprises 15 residues. CDR3 amino acids: CASSQLLADIYGYTF. CDR3 sequence (DNA): TGCGCCAGCAGCCAACTCCTCGCGGACATATATGGCTACACCTTC.

The V gene is TRBV6-4, the J gene TRBJ1-2; D is unresolved. CDR3 length: 15 amino acids. Germline V lookup: CDR1 MRHNA, CDR2 SNTAGT. Trimming removed 7 bases at V and 4 bases at J, with 19 bases between. The CDR3 nucleotides are TGTGCCAGCAACCCCATCGGGTCAGGTTCCTATGGCTACACCTTC. Its protein product is CASNPIGSGSYGYTF.

The CDR3 nucleotides read TGCAGCGTTGACCGGGACAGGGGTGTACTAGCGAGTTTCAATGAGCAGTTCTTC. This encodes CSVDRDRGVLASFNEQFF. This rearrangement joins TRBV29-1 to TRBJ2-1; 10 nucleotides line up with TRBD1. This CDR3 is built from 18 residues. Germline-derived CDR1 and CDR2 are SQVTM and ANQGSEA. V dropped 3 bases and J dropped 6; count of bases not matched to a gene: 17.